These 3 T cell receptor beta chains originate from one sample sequenced in a study of cytomegalovirus exposure and HLA in healthy donors. Both 60 Vbeta primers and 13 Jbeta primers went into the PCR. Libraries were prepared by immunoSEQ multiplex PCR; TCRdb keeps only in-frame clonotypes and omits some of them. This sample yields about 180,000 clones, of which 55% to 75% are seen a single time; roughly 2.5% belongs to the top ten. What was sequenced was PBMCs. These receptors all stem from a human donor in good health.

The V gene is TRBV4-1, the J gene TRBJ1-4, with 7 bases matching TRBD1. From germline, CDR1 is MGHRA and CDR2 YSYEKL. The CDR3 extends over 16 amino acids. With 0 bases clipped from V and 8 bases from J, the junction kept 9 bases outside the gene matches. The CDR3 DNA reads as TGCGCCAGCAGCCAAGATAGGGGGCAGGGGATGGAAAAACTGTTTTTT. Protein product: CASSQDRGQGMEKLFF.

The chain has TRBV6-1 and TRBJ2-7; 7 bases match TRBD1. The CDR3 loop spans 12 amino acids. Unmatched junction bases numbered 6, after V lost 8 bases and J lost 5 bases. The germline V gene encodes CDR1 MNHNS and CDR2 SASEGT. CDR3 loop: CASQTGFNEQYF. CDR3 nucleotides: TGTGCCAGCCAGACAGGGTTTAACGAGCAGTACTTC.

The genes are TRBV30 and TRBJ2-5, with TRBD1 matching over 7 bases. This CDR3 comprises 13 residues. Germline values: CDR1 GTSNPN, CDR2 SVGIG (reference sequence). V trimming: 5 bases; J trimming: 5 bases; junction bases outside the gene matches: 8. The CDR3 DNA reads as TGTGCCTGGGGAACGACAGGGCTGGAGACCCAGTACTTC. This encodes CAWGTTGLETQYF. Full variable domain (rest looked up from reference TRBV30 and TRBJ2-5): SQTIHQWPATLVQPVGSPLSLECTVEGTSNPNLYWYRQAAGRGLQLLFYSVGIGQISSEVPQNLSASRPQDRQFILSSKKLLLSDSGFYLCAWGTTGLETQYFGPGTRLLVL.